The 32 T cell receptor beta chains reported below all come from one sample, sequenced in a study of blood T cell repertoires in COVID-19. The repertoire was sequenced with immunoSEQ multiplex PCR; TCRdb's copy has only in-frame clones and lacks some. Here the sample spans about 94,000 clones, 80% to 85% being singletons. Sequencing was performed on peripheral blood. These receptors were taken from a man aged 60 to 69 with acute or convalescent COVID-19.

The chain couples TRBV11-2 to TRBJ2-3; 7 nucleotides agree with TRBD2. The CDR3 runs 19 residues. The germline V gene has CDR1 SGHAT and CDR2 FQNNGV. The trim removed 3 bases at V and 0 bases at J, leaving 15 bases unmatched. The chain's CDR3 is CASSFDPLDLADSTDTQYF. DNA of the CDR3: TGTGCCAGCAGCTTTGATCCCCTCGACCTAGCGGATAGCACAGATACGCAGTATTTT. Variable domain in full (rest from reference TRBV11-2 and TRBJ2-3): EAGVAQSPRYKIIEKRQSVAFWCNPISGHATLYWYQQILGQGPKLLIQFQNNGVVDDSQLPKDRFSAERLKGVDSTLKIQPAKLEDSAVYLCASSFDPLDLADSTDTQYFGPGTRLTVL.

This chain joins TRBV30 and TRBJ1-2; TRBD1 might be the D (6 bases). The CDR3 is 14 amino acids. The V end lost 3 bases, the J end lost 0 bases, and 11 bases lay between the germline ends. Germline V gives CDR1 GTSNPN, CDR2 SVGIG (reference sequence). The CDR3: CAWRTGNTNYGYTF. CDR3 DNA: TGTGCCTGGAGAACAGGGAATACTAACTATGGCTACACCTTC.

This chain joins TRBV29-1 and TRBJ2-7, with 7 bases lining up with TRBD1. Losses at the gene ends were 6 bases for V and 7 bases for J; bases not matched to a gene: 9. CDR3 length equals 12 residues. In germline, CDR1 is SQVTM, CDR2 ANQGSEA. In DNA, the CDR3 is TGCAGCGTCTCCGGACAGGTTAGAGAGCAGTACTTC. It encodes CSVSGQVREQYF.

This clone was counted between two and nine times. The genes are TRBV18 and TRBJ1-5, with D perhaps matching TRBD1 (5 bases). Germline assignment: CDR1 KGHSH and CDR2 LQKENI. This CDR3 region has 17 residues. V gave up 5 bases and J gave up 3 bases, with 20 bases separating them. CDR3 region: CASSSTNPQGFNQPQHF. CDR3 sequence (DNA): TGTGCCAGCTCATCAACAAACCCCCAGGGCTTCAATCAGCCCCAGCATTTT.

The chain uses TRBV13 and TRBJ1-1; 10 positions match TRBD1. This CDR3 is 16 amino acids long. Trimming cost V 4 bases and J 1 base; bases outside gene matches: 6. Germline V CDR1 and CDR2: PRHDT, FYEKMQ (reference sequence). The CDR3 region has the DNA TGTGCCAGCAGCTCCGGGACAGGGGTTTCGAACACTGAAGCTTTCTTT. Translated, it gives CASSSGTGVSNTEAFF. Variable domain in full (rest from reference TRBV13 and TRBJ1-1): AAGVIQSPRHLIKEKRETATLKCYPIPRHDTVYWYQQGPGQDPQFLISFYEKMQSDKGSIPDRFSAQQFSDYHSELNMSSLELGDSALYFCASSSGTGVSNTEAFFGQGTRLTVV.

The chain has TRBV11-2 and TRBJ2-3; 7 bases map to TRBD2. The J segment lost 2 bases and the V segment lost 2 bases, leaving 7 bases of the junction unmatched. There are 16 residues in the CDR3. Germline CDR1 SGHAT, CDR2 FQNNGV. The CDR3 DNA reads TGTGCCAGCAGCTTATACTCTAGCGGATACACAGATACGCAGTATTTT. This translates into CASSLYSSGYTDTQYF.

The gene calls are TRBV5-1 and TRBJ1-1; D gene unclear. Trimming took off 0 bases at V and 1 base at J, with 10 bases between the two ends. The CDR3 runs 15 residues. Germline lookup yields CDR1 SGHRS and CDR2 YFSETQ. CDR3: CASSLAYAGNTEAFF. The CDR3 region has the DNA TGCGCCAGCAGCTTGGCGTATGCGGGGAACACTGAAGCTTTCTTT.

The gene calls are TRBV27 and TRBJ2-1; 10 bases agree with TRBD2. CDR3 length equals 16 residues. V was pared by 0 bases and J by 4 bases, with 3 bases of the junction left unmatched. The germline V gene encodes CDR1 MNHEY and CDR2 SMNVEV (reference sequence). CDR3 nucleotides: TGTGCCAGCAGTTTATCAGCGGGGGGGCTTTACAATGAGCAGTTCTTC. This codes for CASSLSAGGLYNEQFF.

CDR3 in DNA: TGTGCCAGCAAGAGCGGCAATAGTAACTATGGCTACACCTTC. Translation gives CASKSGNSNYGYTF. The chain recombines TRBV6-5 with TRBJ1-2; D not certain. V lost 7 bases, J lost 1 base, and 13 bases lay in between. The germline V gene has CDR1 MNHEY and CDR2 SVGAGI. There are 14 residues in the CDR3.

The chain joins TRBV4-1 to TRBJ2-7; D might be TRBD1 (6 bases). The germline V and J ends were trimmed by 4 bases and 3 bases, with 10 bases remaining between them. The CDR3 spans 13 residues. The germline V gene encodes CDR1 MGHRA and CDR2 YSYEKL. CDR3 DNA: TGCGCCAGCAGCCCCAGGGGTCTCTACGAGCAGTACTTC. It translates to CASSPRGLYEQYF.

This CDR3 reads CSAAPGTASTDTQYF. DNA of the CDR3: TGCAGCGCCGCGCCCGGGACAGCTAGCACAGATACGCAGTATTTT. The genes are TRBV29-1 and TRBJ2-3; 7 positions agree with TRBD1. The length of the CDR3 is 15 residues. The germline CDR1 and CDR2 sequences are SQVTM and ANQGSEA. Losses at the gene ends were 7 bases for V and 0 bases for J; bases not matched to a gene: 10.

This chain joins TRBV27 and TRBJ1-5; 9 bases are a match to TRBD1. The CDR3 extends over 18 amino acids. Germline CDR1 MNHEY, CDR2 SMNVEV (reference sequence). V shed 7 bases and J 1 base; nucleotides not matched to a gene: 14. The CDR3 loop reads CASKKPGQGWGSNQPQHF. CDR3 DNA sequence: TGTGCCAGCAAGAAACCGGGACAGGGCTGGGGGAGCAATCAGCCCCAGCATTTT.

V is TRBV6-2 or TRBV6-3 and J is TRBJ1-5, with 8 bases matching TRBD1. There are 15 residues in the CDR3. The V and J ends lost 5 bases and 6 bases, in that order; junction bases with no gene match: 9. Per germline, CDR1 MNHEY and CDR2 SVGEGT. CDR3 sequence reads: CASSPDRGRSQPQHF. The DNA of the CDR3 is TGTGCCAGCAGTCCCGACAGGGGTCGGAGTCAGCCCCAGCATTTT.

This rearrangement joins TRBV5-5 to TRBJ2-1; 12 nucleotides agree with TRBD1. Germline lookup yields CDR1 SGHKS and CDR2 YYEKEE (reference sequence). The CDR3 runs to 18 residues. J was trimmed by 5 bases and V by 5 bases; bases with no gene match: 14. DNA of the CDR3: TGTGCCAGCAGAGGGTGGAATACGGGACAGGGGGCGAACAATGAGCAGTTCTTC. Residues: CASRGWNTGQGANNEQFF.

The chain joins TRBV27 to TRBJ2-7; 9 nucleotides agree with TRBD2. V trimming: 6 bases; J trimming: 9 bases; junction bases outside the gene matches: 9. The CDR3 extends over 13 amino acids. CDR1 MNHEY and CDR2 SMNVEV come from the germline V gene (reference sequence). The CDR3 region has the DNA TGTGCCAGCAGGACAGCGGGGGGAGATGTGCAGTACTTC. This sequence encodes CASRTAGGDVQYF.

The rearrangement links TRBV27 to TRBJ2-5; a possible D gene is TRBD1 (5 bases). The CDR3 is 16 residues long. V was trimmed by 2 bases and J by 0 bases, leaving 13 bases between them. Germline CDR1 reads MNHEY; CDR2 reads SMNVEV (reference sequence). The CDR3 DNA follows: TGTGCCAGCAGTTTACGGGCAGGGATGTACCAAGAGACCCAGTACTTC. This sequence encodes CASSLRAGMYQETQYF.

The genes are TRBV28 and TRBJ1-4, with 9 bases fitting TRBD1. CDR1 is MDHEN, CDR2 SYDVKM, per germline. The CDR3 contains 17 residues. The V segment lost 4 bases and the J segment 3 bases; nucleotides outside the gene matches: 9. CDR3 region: CASSYPGQGLANEKLFF. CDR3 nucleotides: TGTGCCAGCAGTTACCCGGGACAGGGACTGGCTAATGAAAAACTGTTTTTT.

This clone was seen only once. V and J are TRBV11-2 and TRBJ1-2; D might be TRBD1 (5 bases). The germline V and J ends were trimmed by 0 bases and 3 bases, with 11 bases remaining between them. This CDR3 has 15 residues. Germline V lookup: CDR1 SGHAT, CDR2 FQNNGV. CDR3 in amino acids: CASSLESTAYYGYTF. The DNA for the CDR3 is TGTGCCAGCAGCTTAGAATCGACAGCTTACTATGGCTACACCTTC.

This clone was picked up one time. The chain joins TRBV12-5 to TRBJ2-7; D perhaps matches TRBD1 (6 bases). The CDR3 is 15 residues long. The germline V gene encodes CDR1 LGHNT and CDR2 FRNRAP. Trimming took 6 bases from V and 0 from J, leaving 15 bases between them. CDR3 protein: CASGSWTASSYEQYF. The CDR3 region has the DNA TGTGCTAGTGGATCCTGGACAGCTAGCTCCTACGAGCAGTACTTC.

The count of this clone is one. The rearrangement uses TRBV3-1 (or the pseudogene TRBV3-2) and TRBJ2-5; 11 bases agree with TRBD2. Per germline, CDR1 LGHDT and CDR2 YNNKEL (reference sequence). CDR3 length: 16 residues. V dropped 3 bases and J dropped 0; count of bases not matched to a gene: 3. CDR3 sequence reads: CASSQGTSGYQETQYF. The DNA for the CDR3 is TGTGCCAGCAGCCAGGGGACTAGCGGCTACCAAGAGACCCAGTACTTC.

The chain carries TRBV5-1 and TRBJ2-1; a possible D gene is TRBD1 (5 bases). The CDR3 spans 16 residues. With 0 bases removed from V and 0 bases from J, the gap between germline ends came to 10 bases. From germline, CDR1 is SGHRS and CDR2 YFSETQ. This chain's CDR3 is CASSLVGASSYNEQFF. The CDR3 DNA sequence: TGCGCCAGCAGCTTGGTAGGGGCAAGCTCCTACAATGAGCAGTTCTTC.

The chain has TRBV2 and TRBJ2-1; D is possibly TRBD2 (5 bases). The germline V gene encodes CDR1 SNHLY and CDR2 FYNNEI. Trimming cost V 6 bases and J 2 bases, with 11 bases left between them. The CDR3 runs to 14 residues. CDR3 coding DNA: TGTGCCAGCAGGCGGACTCCTACCTACAATGAGCAGTTCTTC. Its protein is CASRRTPTYNEQFF.

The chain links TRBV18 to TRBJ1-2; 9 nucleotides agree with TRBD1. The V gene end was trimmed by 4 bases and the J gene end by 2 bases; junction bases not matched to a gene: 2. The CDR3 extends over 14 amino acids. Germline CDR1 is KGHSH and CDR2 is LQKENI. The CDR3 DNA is TGTGCCAGCTCACAGGGACAGGGAAACTATGGCTACACCTTC. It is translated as CASSQGQGNYGYTF.

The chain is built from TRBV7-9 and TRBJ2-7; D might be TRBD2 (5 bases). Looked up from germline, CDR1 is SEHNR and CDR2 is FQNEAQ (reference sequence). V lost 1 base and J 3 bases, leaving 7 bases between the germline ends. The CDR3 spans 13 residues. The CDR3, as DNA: TGTGCCAGCAGCTTAGACGGGATCTACGAGCAGTACTTC. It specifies CASSLDGIYEQYF. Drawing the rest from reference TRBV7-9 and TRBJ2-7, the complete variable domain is DTGVSQNPRHKITKRGQNVTFRCDPISEHNRLYWYRQTLGQGPEFLTYFQNEAQLEKSRLLSDRFSAERPKGSFSTLEIQRTEQGDSAMYLCASSLDGIYEQYFGPGTRLTVT.

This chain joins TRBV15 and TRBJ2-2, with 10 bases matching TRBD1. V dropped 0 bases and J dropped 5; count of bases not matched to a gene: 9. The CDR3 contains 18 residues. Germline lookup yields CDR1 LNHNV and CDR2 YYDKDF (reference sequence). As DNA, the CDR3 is TGTGCCACCAGCAGAGATTATTTAGGGACAGGGGATACCGGGGAGCTGTTTTTT. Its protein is CATSRDYLGTGDTGELFF.

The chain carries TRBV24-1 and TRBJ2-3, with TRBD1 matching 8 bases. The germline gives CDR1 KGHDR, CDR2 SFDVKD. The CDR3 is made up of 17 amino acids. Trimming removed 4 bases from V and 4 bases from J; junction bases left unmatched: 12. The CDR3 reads CATSDPGRQGWPDTQYF. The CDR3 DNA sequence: TGTGCCACCAGTGACCCAGGTAGACAGGGGTGGCCAGATACGCAGTATTTT.

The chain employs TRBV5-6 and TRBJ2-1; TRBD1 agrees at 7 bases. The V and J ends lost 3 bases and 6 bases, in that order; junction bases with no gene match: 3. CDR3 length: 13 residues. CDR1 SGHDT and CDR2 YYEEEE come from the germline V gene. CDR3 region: CASSWGTVNEQFF. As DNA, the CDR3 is TGTGCCAGCAGCTGGGGGACAGTCAATGAGCAGTTCTTC.

The CDR3 nucleotides are TGCAGCGTTGAAGGGGTCGGGGGGCGCGATGAGCAGTTCTTC. It translates to CSVEGVGGRDEQFF. The chain joins TRBV29-1 to TRBJ2-1; possible D gene TRBD2, 7 bases. The germline V gene has CDR1 SQVTM and CDR2 ANQGSEA. The CDR3 covers 14 residues. V dropped 1 base and J dropped 8 bases, with 15 bases sitting between them.

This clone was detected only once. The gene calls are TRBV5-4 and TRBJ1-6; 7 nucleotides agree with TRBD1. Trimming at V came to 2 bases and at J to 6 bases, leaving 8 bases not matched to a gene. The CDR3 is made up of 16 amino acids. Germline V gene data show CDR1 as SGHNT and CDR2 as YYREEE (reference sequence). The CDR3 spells CASSFRSGGSNSPLHF. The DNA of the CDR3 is TGTGCCAGCAGCTTCCGATCAGGGGGAAGTAATTCACCCCTCCACTTT.

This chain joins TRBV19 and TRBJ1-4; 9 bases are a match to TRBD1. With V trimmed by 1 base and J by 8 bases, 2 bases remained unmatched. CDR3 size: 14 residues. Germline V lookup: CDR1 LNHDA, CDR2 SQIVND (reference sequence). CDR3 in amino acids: CASSIVTGGEKLFF. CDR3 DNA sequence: TGTGCCAGTAGTATAGTAACAGGGGGCGAAAAACTGTTTTTT.

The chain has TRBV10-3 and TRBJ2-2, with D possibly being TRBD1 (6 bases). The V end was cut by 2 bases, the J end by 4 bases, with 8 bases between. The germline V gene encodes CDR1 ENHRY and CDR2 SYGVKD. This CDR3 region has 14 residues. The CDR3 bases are TGTGCCATCAGTGAGAGCAGGGGCACCGGGGAGCTGTTTTTT. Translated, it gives CAISESRGTGELFF.

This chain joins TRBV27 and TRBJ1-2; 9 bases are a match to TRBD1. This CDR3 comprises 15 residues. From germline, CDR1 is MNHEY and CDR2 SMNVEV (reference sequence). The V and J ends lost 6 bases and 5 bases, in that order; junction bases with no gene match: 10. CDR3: CASSTGQGDWYGYTF. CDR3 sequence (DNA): TGTGCCAGCAGCACGGGACAGGGTGACTGGTATGGCTACACCTTC.